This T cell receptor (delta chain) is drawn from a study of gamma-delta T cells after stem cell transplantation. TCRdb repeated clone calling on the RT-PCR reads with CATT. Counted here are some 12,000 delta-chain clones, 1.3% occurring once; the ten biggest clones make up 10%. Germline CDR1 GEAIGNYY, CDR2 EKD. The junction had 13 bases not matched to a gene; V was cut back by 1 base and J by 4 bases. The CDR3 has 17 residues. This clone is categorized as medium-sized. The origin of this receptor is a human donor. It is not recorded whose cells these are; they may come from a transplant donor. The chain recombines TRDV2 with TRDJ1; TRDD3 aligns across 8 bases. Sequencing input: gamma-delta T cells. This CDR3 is CACDTVLGASGGDKLIF. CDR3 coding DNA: TGTGCCTGTGACACAGTACTGGGGGCTTCTGGAGGCGATAAACTCATCTTT.